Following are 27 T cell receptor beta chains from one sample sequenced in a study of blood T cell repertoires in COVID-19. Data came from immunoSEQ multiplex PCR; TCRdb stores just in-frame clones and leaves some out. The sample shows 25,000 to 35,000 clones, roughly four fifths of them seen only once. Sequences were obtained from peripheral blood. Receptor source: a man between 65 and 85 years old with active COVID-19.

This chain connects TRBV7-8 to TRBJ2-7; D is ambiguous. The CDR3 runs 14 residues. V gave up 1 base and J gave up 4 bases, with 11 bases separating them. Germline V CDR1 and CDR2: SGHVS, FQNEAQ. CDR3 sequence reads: CASSLETDSYEQYF. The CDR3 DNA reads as TGTGCCAGCAGCTTAGAAACAGATTCATACGAGCAGTACTTC.

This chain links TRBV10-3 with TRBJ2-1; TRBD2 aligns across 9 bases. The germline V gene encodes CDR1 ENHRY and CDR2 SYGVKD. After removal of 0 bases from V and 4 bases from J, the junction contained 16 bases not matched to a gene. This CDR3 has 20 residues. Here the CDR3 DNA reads TGTGCCATCAGTGAGTCTCAAAGGGTTAGCGGGAGCGGGCGGTACAATGAGCAGTTCTTC. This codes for CAISESQRVSGSGRYNEQFF.

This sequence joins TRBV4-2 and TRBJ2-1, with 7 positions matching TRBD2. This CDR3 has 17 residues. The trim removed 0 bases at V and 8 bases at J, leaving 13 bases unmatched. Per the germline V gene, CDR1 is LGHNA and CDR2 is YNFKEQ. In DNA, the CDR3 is TGTGCCAGCAGCCAAGATGTCAGCGGGATCCCCCAGGATGAGCAGTTCTTC. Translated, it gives CASSQDVSGIPQDEQFF.

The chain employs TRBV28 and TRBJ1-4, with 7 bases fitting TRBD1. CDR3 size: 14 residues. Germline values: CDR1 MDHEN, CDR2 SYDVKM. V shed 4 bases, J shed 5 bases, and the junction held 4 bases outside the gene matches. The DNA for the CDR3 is TGTGCCAGCAGTTCCGGGACAGCGAATGAAAAACTGTTTTTT. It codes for CASSSGTANEKLFF.

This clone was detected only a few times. The CDR3 DNA is TGTGCCAGCAGCCTAGTCTTCGGAGGTTCCTACGAGCAGTACTTC. It is translated as CASSLVFGGSYEQYF. The V call is TRBV3-1 (or the pseudogene TRBV3-2), the J call TRBJ2-7, with a tentative D call TRBD2 (5 bases). The germline V gene has CDR1 LGHDT and CDR2 YNNKEL (reference sequence). This CDR3 region has 15 residues. Between the trimmed V and J ends, which lost 4 bases and 1 base, there was a span of 14 bases.

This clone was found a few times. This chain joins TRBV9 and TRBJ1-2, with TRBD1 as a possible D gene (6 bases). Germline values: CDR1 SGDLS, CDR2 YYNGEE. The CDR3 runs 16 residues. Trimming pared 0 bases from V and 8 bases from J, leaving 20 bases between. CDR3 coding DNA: TGTGCCAGCAGCGTAGACTTACAGGGAGAAATGGGGGGCTACACCTTC. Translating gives CASSVDLQGEMGGYTF.

The CDR3 DNA sequence: TGCGCCAGCAGCTCAGGGGGATCCTACGAGCAGTACTTC. Its translation is CASSSGGSYEQYF. V is TRBV5-1 and J is TRBJ2-7; 7 bases fit TRBD1. The length of the CDR3 is 13 residues. The junction had 1 base not matched to a gene; V was cut back by 3 bases and J by 1 base. Germline assignment: CDR1 SGHRS and CDR2 YFSETQ.

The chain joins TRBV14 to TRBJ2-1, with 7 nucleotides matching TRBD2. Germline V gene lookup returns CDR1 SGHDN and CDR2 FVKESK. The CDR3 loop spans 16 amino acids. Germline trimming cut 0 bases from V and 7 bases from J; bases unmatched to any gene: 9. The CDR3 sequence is CASSQDWREKGNEQFF. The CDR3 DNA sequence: TGTGCCAGCAGCCAAGATTGGCGGGAGAAAGGGAATGAGCAGTTCTTC.

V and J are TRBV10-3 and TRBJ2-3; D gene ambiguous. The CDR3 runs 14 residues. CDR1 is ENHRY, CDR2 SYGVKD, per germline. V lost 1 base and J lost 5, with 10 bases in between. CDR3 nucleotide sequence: TGTGCCATCAGTGAGTTGAGCGTCAGAGATACGCAGTATTTT. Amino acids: CAISELSVRDTQYF.

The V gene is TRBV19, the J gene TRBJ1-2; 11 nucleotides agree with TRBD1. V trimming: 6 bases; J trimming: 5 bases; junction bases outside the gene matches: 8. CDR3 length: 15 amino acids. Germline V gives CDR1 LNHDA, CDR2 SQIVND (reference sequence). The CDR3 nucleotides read TGTGCCAGTAGCCGGACAGGGGGCCCTCAATATGGCTACACCTTC. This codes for CASSRTGGPQYGYTF.

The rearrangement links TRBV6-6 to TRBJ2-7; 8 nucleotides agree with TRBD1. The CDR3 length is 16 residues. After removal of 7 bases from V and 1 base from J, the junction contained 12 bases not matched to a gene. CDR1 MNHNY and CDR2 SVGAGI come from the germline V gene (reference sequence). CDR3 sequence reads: CASILRGQGASYEQYF. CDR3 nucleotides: TGTGCCAGCATCCTACGGGGGCAGGGGGCATCCTACGAGCAGTACTTC.

CDR3 DNA: TGTGCCAGCAGCCCTAGCCTTTGGGTCAGGCCGAACACTGAAGCTTTCTTT. Translated, it gives CASSPSLWVRPNTEAFF. This sequence joins TRBV11-2 and TRBJ1-1, with D uncertain. Germline CDR1 SGHAT, CDR2 FQNNGV. Trimming took off 5 bases at V and 1 base at J, with 20 bases between the two ends. This CDR3 has 17 residues. Full variable domain (missing parts from reference TRBV11-2 and TRBJ1-1): EAGVAQSPRYKIIEKRQSVAFWCNPISGHATLYWYQQILGQGPKLLIQFQNNGVVDDSQLPKDRFSAERLKGVDSTLKIQPAKLEDSAVYLCASSPSLWVRPNTEAFFGQGTRLTVV.

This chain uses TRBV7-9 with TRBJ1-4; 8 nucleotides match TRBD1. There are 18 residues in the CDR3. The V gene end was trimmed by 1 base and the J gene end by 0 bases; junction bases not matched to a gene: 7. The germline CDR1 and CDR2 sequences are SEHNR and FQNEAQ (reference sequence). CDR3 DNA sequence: TGTGCCAGCAGCTTAGGACAGGGGAGGGGTGCAACTAATGAAAAACTGTTTTTT. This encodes CASSLGQGRGATNEKLFF.

The CDR3 protein is CASSQDNPYNEQFF. As DNA, the CDR3 is TGCGCCAGCAGCCAAGATAATCCGTACAATGAGCAGTTCTTC. The chain carries TRBV4-1 and TRBJ2-1; D is unclear. Between the trimmed V and J ends, which lost 0 bases and 4 bases, there was a span of 7 bases. The CDR3 consists of 14 residues. The germline V gene encodes CDR1 MGHRA and CDR2 YSYEKL.

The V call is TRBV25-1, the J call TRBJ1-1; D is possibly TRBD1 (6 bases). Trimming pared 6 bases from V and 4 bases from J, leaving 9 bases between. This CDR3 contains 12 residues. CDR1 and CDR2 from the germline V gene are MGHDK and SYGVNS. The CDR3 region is CASRQGATEAFF. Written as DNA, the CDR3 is TGTGCCAGCAGACAGGGCGCCACTGAAGCTTTCTTT.

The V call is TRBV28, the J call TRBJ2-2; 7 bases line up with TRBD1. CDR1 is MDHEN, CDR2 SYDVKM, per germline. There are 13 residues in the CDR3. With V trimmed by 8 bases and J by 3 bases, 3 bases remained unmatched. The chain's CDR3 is CASFDRDTGELFF. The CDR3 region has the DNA TGTGCCAGCTTCGACAGGGACACCGGGGAGCTGTTTTTT.

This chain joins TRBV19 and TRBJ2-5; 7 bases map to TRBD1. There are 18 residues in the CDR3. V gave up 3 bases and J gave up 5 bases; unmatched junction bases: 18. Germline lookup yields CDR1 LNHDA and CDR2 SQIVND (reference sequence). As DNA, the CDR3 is TGTGCCAGTAGTATCGATCAAAGAAGGACAGGTCAAGGGGAGACCCAGTACTTC. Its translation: CASSIDQRRTGQGETQYF.

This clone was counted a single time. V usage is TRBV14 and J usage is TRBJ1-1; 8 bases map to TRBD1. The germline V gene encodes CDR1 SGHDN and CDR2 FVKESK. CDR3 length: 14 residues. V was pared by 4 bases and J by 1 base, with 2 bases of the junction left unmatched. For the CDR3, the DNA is TGTGCCAGCAGCCTCGACAGGGGGAACACTGAAGCTTTCTTT. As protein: CASSLDRGNTEAFF. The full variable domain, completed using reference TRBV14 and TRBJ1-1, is EAGVTQFPSHSVIEKGQTVTLRCDPISGHDNLYWYRRVMGKEIKFLLHFVKESKQDESGMPNNRFLAERTGGTYSTLKVQPAELEDSGVYFCASSLDRGNTEAFFGQGTRLTVV.

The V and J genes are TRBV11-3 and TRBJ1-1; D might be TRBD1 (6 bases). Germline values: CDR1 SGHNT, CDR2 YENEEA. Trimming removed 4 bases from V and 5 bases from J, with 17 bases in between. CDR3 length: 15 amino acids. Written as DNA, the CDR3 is TGTGCCAGCAGCTCGGAAGGGGGGGCATTTACTGAAGCTTTCTTT. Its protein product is CASSSEGGAFTEAFF.

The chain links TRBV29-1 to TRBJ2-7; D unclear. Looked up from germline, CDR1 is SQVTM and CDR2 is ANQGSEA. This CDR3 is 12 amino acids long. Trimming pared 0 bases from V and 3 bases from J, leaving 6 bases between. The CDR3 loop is CSVEEHSYEQYF. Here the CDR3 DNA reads TGCAGCGTTGAAGAGCACAGCTACGAGCAGTACTTC.

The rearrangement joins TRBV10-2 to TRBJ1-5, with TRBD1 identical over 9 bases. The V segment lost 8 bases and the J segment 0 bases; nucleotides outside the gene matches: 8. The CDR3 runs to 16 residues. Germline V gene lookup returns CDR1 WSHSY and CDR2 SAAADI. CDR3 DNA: TGCGCCAGCGGTAGACAGGGGGGCGATAGCAATCAGCCCCAGCATTTT. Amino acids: CASGRQGGDSNQPQHF.

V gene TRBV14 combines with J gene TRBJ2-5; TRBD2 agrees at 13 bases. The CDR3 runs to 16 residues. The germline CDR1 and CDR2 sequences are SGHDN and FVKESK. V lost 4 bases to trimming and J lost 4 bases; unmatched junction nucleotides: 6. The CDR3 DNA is TGTGCCAGCAGCCGTTGGACTAGCGGGAGTGGAGAGACCCAGTACTTC. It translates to CASSRWTSGSGETQYF.

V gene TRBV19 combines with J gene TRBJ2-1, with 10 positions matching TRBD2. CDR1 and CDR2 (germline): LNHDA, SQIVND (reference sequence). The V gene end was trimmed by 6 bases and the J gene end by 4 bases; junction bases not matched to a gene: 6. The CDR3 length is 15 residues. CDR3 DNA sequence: TGTGCCAGTAGCGAGCGGGGGGGTGTATACAATGAGCAGTTCTTC. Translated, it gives CASSERGGVYNEQFF.

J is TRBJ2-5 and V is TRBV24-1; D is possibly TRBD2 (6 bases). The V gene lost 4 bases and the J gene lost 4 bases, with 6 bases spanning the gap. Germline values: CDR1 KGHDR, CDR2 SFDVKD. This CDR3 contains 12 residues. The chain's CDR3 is CATSEEGETQYF. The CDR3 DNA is TGTGCCACCAGTGAGGAGGGAGAGACCCAGTACTTC.

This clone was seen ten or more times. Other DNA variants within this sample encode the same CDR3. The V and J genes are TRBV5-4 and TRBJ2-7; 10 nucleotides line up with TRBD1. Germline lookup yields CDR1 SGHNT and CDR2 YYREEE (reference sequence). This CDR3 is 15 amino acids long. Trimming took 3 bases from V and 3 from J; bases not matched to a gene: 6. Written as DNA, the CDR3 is TGTGCCAGCAGCTCCCCGGGACAGGGGATCTACGAGCAGTACTTC. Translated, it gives CASSSPGQGIYEQYF.

CDR3 DNA: TGTGCCACCAGTGTCCCGACCCGATTGGACCGCTGGAGGGTCAATGAGCAGTTCTTC. This sequence encodes CATSVPTRLDRWRVNEQFF. This chain links TRBV24-1 with TRBJ2-1, with a possible D match to TRBD2 (6 bases). From germline, CDR1 is KGHDR and CDR2 SFDVKD. V lost 5 bases and J 6 bases, leaving 28 bases between the germline ends. This CDR3 is built from 19 residues.

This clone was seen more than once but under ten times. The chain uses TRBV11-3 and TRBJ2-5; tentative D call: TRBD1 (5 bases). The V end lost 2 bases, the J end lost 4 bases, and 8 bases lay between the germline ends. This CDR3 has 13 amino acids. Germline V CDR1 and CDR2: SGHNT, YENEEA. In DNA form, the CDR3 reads TGTGCCAGCAGCTTATCTCAGGGAGAGACCCAGTACTTC. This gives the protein CASSLSQGETQYF.